Presented here are 10 T cell receptor beta chains from one specimen sequenced in a study of cytomegalovirus exposure and HLA in healthy donors. PCR primers comprised 60 Vbeta and 13 Jbeta primers. Using immunoSEQ multiplex PCR, the repertoire was profiled, and TCRdb retains in-frame clones only, with some absent. Altogether roughly 140,000 clones are present, 80% being singletons, with the ten largest covering approximately 7%. Sequenced input: PBMCs. These receptors all come from a man in his forties in good health and CMV-seropositive.

This chain joins TRBV9 and TRBJ1-4; maybe TRBD1 (6 bases). The CDR3 length is 14 residues. V lost 1 base, J lost 4 bases, and 8 bases lay in between. Germline V gene sequence: CDR1 SGDLS, CDR2 YYNGEE. The CDR3 nucleotides read TGTGCCAGCAGCGTAACAGGGAGTAATGAAAAACTGTTTTTT. Translating gives CASSVTGSNEKLFF.

This clone has a handful of counts. This chain links TRBV5-1 with TRBJ2-3; 10 nucleotides agree with TRBD1. V trimming: 5 bases; J trimming: 4 bases; junction bases outside the gene matches: 4. CDR1 and CDR2 (germline): SGHRS, YFSETQ. The CDR3 has 14 residues. The CDR3 DNA is TGCGCCAGCAGGGTTGGGACAGGGGCAGATACGCAGTATTTT. The encoded protein is CASRVGTGADTQYF.

J is TRBJ1-1 and V is TRBV6-5; 7 bases align to TRBD1. Germline CDR1 is MNHEY and CDR2 is SVGAGI. This CDR3 has 13 amino acids. V trimming: 4 bases; J trimming: 5 bases; junction bases outside the gene matches: 4. CDR3 amino acids: CASSSNRGTEAFF. In DNA form, the CDR3 reads TGTGCCAGCAGTTCCAACAGGGGAACTGAAGCTTTCTTT.

This rearrangement joins TRBV4-3 to TRBJ1-1; a possible D gene is TRBD1 (5 bases). Germline V gene sequence: CDR1 LGHNA, CDR2 YSLEER. There are 15 residues in the CDR3. V lost 4 bases and J lost 6, with 18 bases in between. This chain's CDR3 is CASSRILGAGAEAFF. The CDR3 DNA follows: TGCGCCAGCAGCCGAATATTAGGGGCGGGGGCTGAAGCTTTCTTT.

This chain joins TRBV7-2 and TRBJ2-5; D is unclear. CDR1 is SGHTA and CDR2 is FQGNSA in the germline V gene. Trimming took 5 bases from V and 9 from J, leaving 28 bases between them. The CDR3 is made up of 17 amino acids. The CDR3 loop reads CASSRDLGSLPKLAQYF. The CDR3 DNA sequence: TGTGCCAGCAGCCGAGATTTGGGTAGCCTCCCTAAATTGGCCCAGTACTTC.

This rearrangement joins TRBV11-2 to TRBJ2-7, with 7 bases lining up with TRBD1. With V trimmed by 5 bases and J by 2 bases, 9 bases remained unmatched. Germline lookup yields CDR1 SGHAT and CDR2 FQNNGV. This CDR3 comprises 15 residues. In DNA, the CDR3 is TGTGCCAGCAGCCCGAGGACAGGCGGCCCCTACGAGCAGTACTTC. It is translated as CASSPRTGGPYEQYF.

Details on this clone: It is likely a read error: a sequence one base away is far more abundant. The sample holds other DNA sequences that translate to the same CDR3. V usage is TRBV27 and J usage is TRBJ2-7; TRBD2 aligns across 7 bases. The V segment lost 5 bases and the J segment 3 bases; nucleotides outside the gene matches: 16. Germline V gives CDR1 MNHEY, CDR2 SMNVEV (reference sequence). The CDR3 contains 17 residues. The CDR3 region is CASSLEQPRAGIYEQYF. The CDR3 nucleotides are TGTGCCAGCAGTCTAGAGCAGCCAAGAGCGGGGATCTACGAGCAGTACTTC.

This rearrangement joins TRBV27 to TRBJ2-7, with TRBD2 as a possible D gene (6 bases). The CDR3 sequence is 15 residues long. Germline lookup yields CDR1 MNHEY and CDR2 SMNVEV (reference sequence). The germline V and J ends were trimmed by 3 bases and 6 bases, with 18 bases remaining between them. CDR3 DNA sequence: TGTGCCAGCAGTTTTTCCCCGACTAGTCCCCTCGAGCAGTACTTC. Translation gives CASSFSPTSPLEQYF.

The genes are TRBV7-9 and TRBJ2-7, with D possibly TRBD2 on 6 matching bases. The germline CDR1 and CDR2 sequences are SEHNR and FQNEAQ (reference sequence). This CDR3 has 13 residues. V was pared by 5 bases and J by 3 bases, with 11 bases between. CDR3 protein: CASSPSVSYEQYF. CDR3 DNA sequence: TGTGCCAGCAGCCCTAGCGTAAGCTACGAGCAGTACTTC. Together with reference TRBV7-9 and TRBJ2-7, the CDR3 gives the full variable domain: DTGVSQNPRHKITKRGQNVTFRCDPISEHNRLYWYRQTLGQGPEFLTYFQNEAQLEKSRLLSDRFSAERPKGSFSTLEIQRTEQGDSAMYLCASSPSVSYEQYFGPGTRLTVT.

The rearrangement links TRBV10-2 to TRBJ2-3, with 14 bases aligning to TRBD2. Per germline, CDR1 WSHSY and CDR2 SAAADI. This CDR3 spans 16 amino acids. V trimming: 4 bases; J trimming: 6 bases; junction bases outside the gene matches: 6. DNA of the CDR3: TGCGCCAGCAGTGGGACTAGCGGGAGGCCCACGGATACGCAGTATTTT. The encoded protein is CASSGTSGRPTDTQYF.